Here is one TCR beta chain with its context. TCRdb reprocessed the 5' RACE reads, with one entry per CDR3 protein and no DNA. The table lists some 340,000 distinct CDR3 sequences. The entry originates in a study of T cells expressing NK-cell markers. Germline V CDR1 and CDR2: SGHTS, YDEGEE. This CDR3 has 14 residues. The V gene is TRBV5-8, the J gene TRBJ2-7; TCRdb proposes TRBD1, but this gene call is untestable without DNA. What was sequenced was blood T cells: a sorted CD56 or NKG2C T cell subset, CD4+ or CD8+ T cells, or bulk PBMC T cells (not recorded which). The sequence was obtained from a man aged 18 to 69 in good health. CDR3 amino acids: CASSQRTGWHEQYF. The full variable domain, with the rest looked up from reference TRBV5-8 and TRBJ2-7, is EAGVTQSPTHLIKTRGQQATLRCSPISGHTSVYWYQQALGLGLQFLLWYDEGEERNRGNFPPRFSGRQFPNYSSELNVNALELEDSALYLCASSQRTGWHEQYFGPGTRLTVT.